This paragraph reports one TCR beta chain. This clone was observed a handful of times. It lacks a known antigen. Base quality data are lacking; no much larger clone is found one base away. These data originate in a study of cytomegalovirus exposure and HLA in healthy donors (dated by TCRdb to about 2017). Regarding the research as a whole: An earlier analysis of 587 of the donors reported 276 Gb of sequence data and approximately 120 million unique TCR beta sequences obtained from about 179 million T cells. An early release covering 550 to 650 HLA-typed donors comprised 250 to 350 gigabases of sequencing data and 85 million or so unique TCR sequences. Among the approximately 400 genotyped donors, 75% to 90% belonged to the genetic ancestry cluster associated with self-reported Caucasian donors. The study aimed to test whether signatures of past pathogen exposure could be identified by cataloging public T cell receptors. The T cell repertoires of 666 subjects were profiled by immunosequencing and related to cytomegalovirus serostatus. Along with the approximately 700-subject first cohort, a separate validation cohort of over a hundred different subjects was used. The study combined high-throughput TCR immunosequencing, statistical association of individual TCRs with disease status, and machine learning to predict cytomegalovirus infection status. In a later analysis, previously published TCR beta repertoires from more than 500 donors were re-analyzed and high-resolution HLA genotyping was added so that TCR occurrence patterns could be studied. Rather than using new phenotypic data, the later analysis identified candidate immune exposures from TCR beta sequences and from how often those sequences occurred across donors. In an earlier analysis of roughly 540 of the donors, high-throughput TCR beta sequencing was used to judge whether each TCR beta V gene segment behaved as functional or pseudogenic. Alongside the repertoire data, information on donor age, sex, ethnicity and CMV serostatus was compiled. In a later genetic analysis, genome-wide SNP genotypes for about three fifths of the roughly 670 donors were used, and that subset was treated as a discovery cohort. Every discovery cohort repertoire had been produced on one sequencing platform. Both class I and class II loci were covered by HLA typing, at four-digit resolution. Typing coverage varied by locus: roughly 629-630 donors for A, B, C, DRB1 and DQB1; around 560 for DQA1; 606 for DPA1; some 470 for DPB1. Because of strong linkage in the cohort, four to six DR-DQ haplotypes were treated as single units for association and clustering. Across about 370 genotyped donors of the cohort, an average of approximately 220,000 unique TCR beta nucleotide sequences per donor were sequenced, and 15% to 20% of those sequences were non-productive. What the research found in general, with its limitations: According to a later genetic analysis, donors in an Asian-associated ancestry cluster had fewer N-insertions in productive TCRs than the roughly 700-donor mean. Correlated functional status among segregating V segments might be attributable to linkage disequilibrium, but an unknown experimental factor could not be ruled out. A later analysis found that TCR association rates varied across HLA loci, with DRB1 alleles showing the most associated TCRs and HLA-C alleles the fewest. Cytomegalovirus status was reported to be diagnosed by the classifier with high specificity and sensitivity in both the original and validation cohorts. In this cohort, only TCR beta chains were sequenced, and detectable features were limited by the absence of alpha or paired-chain data. Specific HLA alleles were associated with 15,000 to 20,000 TCR beta sequences at a false discovery rate of 0.05 in a later analysis. Broadly in line with IMGT annotations, most TCR beta V segments showed up in productive rearrangements about 87% or about 30% of the time in an earlier analysis of a few hundred of the donors. When HLA alleles, especially DR and DQ, strongly co-occurred, TCR associations were difficult to assign to individual alleles. The study gave a list of under 200 TCR beta chains associated with cytomegalovirus. Because some donors lacked HLA typing at each locus, the association tests relied only on the typed subset. A cluster of highly shared sequence variants was judged likely to represent a technical artifact of the sequencing pipeline. A later analysis reported that several top co-occurrence clusters appeared linked to parvovirus B19, influenza, CMV and Epstein-Barr virus. A further reported finding was that TCR beta sequences accurately predicted the HLA-A and HLA-B alleles for most subjects in the first cohort. Over 15 rarely observed V segments, including chromosome 9 orphons, were excluded from the earlier analysis of 550 to 700 of the donors because counts were too low. It was suggested by the authors that the approach could potentially be generalized to other disease states and immunological phenotypes. In a later genetic analysis, a missense DCLRE1C variant was associated with V-gene and J-gene trimming of TCR beta chains, and the association was replicated in an independent cohort. For the cohort, immune exposure information was limited to CMV serostatus. While some public TCRs were present in many individuals, most TCR sequences turned up only very rarely across donors. Roughly uniform sequencing depth across donors was assumed in presence/absence analyses, although this assumption may not hold. In a later analysis, most CMV-associated TCR beta chains were found to appear HLA-restricted, with HLA associations seemingly driven largely by CMV exposure. A later analysis found that HLA-associated TCR beta chains were more clonally expanded and had lower generation probabilities than equally common non-associated chains. The 87-base-pair reads could not distinguish some IMGT-functional V segments, including TRBV6-2 and TRBV6-3, so those segments were excluded. A few of the identified cytomegalovirus-associated TCR beta chains were confirmed in vitro to be specific for cytomegalovirus antigens.

Library preparation employed the immunoSEQ multiplex PCR assay. For the multiplex PCR, a mixture combining 60 forward primers for TCR Vbeta segments and 13 reverse primers for TCR Jbeta segments was used. Amplification of the CDR3 region of rearranged TCR beta genes was performed with a multiplex PCR assay on genomic DNA. On the Illumina HiSeq System, the amplified TCR beta libraries were sequenced as 87-base-pair reads. On the authors' methods: In a later analysis, 70 million to 95 million unique TCR beta chains were counted across the roughly 670 repertoires, and about 9.9 million of these chains were shared by at least two donors. To remove PCR and sequencing errors, raw reads were error-corrected and collapsed into unique sequences using a nearest-neighbor algorithm that merged closely related sequences. CDR3 sequences were aligned to IMGT reference sequences to assign V, D and J gene segments. For a sequence to be retained, a match of at least six nucleotides was required to both a V gene segment and a J gene segment. A rearrangement was called productive if the CDR3 had no stop codons and remained in frame with V and J, and every other rearrangement was called non-productive. CDR3 was defined by IMGT convention, running from the second conserved V-encoded cysteine to the conserved J-encoded phenylalanine. In an earlier analysis of around 600 of the donors, sequences lacking an unambiguous match to a single V gene segment were excluded. In an earlier analysis of 587 of the donors, a V segment was called functional when productive rearrangements were above 56.7%, and segregating when the standard deviation between donors exceeded 5%. A statistical classification framework was built to diagnose cytomegalovirus status from the catalog of TCR beta chain sequences. In a later analysis, V and J genes were assigned by comparing TCR nucleotide sequences against IMGT/GENE-DB human TR gene sequences. A later analysis assigned CDR3 sequences and most-parsimonious VDJ recombination scenarios with the TCRdist pipeline. In a later analysis, each TCR beta chain was defined by its CDR3 amino acid sequence together with its V-gene family, and reads lacking a unique V-gene family were excluded. To address suspected cross-contamination and a sequencing artifact, a later analysis removed under 600 highly shared, low-generation-probability nucleotide sequences. For each public chain, a later analysis derived a clonal expansion index from normalized ranks of inferred template counts within each repertoire. A later analysis computed generation probabilities with a VDJ recombination model fitted to out-of-frame rearrangements, and checked the results against IGoR. Hypergeometric tests were used in a later analysis to score TCR-TCR, TCR-HLA and TCR-CMV co-occurrence, with a repertoire-size bias correction applied to the TCR pairs. In a later analysis, false discovery rates were estimated by permuting HLA or CMV assignments 20 times. In a later analysis, co-occurring TCRs were grouped with DBSCAN, and TCRdist sequence similarity was added when clustering was performed within HLA-allele-positive subsets. Repertoires with fewer than 30,000 or more than 120,000 public chains were left out of co-occurrence clustering, as were a handful of repertoires with anomalous nucleotide sharing. TCRdb carries this immuneACCESS record with in-frame sequences only. Its versions omit some clonotypes, under half of them owing to an unresolved V gene in the studies checked, with the rest unexplained. V and J calls and clone size follow that table, whereas D and trimming were derived from the DNA. The sample table contains about 180,000 clones; only one count was recorded for approximately 80% of them. The top ten hold 1.2% of the sample.

The cohort was made up of about 610 healthy bone marrow donors. All cohort members were sampled while nominally healthy, although unrecorded immune exposures were likely present. The donor was CMV seronegative and belonged to the group of 352 seronegative cohort members. A peripheral blood sample was collected from each donor, and TCR beta sequencing was performed on peripheral blood mononuclear cells. The Qiagen DNeasy Blood Extraction Kit was used to extract genomic DNA from the blood cell samples. The CDR3 runs 16 amino acids, cysteine and phenylalanine included. Only the CDR3 part of the read is kept: 48 bases, read in frame from the first base. According to the germline V gene (reference sequence), CDR1 reads GTSNPN and CDR2 reads SVGIG. Compared with germline, V lacks 3 bases and J lacks 1 base; bases without a gene match: 9.

The origin of this receptor is a boy aged 2 to 10 in good health and CMV-seronegative. The sequenced sample consisted of PBMCs. This sequence uses TRBV30 and TRBJ2-3, and 8 bases in between align with TRBD2. The DNA is as follows: TGTGCCTGGAGGGCGGGACTAGGCCAACGCACAGATACGCAGTATTTT. Its protein product is CAWRAGLGQRTDTQYF.